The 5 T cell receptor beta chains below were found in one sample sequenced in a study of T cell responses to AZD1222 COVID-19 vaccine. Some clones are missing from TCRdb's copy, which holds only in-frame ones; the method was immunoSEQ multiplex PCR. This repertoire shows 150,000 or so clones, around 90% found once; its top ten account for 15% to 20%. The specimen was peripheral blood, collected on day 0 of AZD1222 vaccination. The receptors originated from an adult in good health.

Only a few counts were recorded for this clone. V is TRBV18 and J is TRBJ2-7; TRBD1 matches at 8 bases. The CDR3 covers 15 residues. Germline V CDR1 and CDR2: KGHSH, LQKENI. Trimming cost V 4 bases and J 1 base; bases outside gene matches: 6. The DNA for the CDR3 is TGTGCCAGCTCACTCGACAGGGGCCCGTCCTACGAGCAGTACTTC. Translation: CASSLDRGPSYEQYF.

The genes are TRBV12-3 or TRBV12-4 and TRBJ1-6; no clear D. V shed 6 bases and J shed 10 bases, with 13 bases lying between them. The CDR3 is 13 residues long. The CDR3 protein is CASRSQTYSPLHF. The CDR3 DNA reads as TGTGCCAGCAGGTCACAGACCTACTCACCCCTCCACTTT.

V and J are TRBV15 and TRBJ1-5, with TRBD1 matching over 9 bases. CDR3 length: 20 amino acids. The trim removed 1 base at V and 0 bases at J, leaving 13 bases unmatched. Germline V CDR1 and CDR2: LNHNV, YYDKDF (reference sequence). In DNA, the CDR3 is TGTGCCACCAGCAGAGGTGCGGGACAGGGATCCATTTATAGCAATCAGCCCCAGCATTTT. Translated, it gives CATSRGAGQGSIYSNQPQHF.

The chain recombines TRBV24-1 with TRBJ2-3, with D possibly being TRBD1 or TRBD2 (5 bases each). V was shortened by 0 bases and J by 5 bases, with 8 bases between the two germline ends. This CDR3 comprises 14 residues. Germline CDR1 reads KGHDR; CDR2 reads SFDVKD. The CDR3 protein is CATSDLGGKDTQYF. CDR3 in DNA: TGTGCCACCAGTGATTTGGGGGGAAAAGATACGCAGTATTTT.

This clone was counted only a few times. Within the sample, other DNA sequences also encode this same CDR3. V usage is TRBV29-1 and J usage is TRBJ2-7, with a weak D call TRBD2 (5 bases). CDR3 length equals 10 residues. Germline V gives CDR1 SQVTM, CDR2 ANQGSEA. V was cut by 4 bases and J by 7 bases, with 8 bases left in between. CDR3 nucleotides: TGCAGCGTTGTTCGGGGTGAGCAGTACTTC. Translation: CSVVRGEQYF.